This TCR beta chain comes out of a study of blood T cell repertoires in COVID-19. Across the whole study: The cDNA or gDNA used as material had been derived from T cells, B-cell-depleted T cells, or PBMCs.

Per the original data handling: Scientists estimated how many nucleated cells there were by amplifying reference gene primers. Produced via immunoSEQ multiplex PCR; TCRdb's table is partial and in-frame only. That table furnishes V, J and clone size, whereas the DNA furnished D and trimming. The data hold about 220,000 clones, with about 79% observed a single time. The CDR3 spans 13 residues. Trimming removed 6 bases at V and 2 bases at J, with 9 bases between. The germline V gene has CDR1 LGHNT and CDR2 FRNRAP. The sequence derives from a man in his fifties with active or convalescent COVID-19. The chain uses TRBV12-5 and TRBJ2-3; D possibly corresponds to TRBD1 (5 bases). The sequencing sample was made of peripheral blood. CDR3 in amino acids: CASGGVHTDTQYF. In DNA form, the CDR3 reads TGTGCTAGTGGAGGGGTTCACACAGATACGCAGTATTTT.